This T cell receptor (beta chain) was documented in a study of T cell responses to AZD1222 COVID-19 vaccine. Overall study results and limits: The repertoires were collected only after the peak T cell response. An increase in Spike-specific TCR breadth and depth was observed after two AZD1222 doses. Seropositive at baseline were only a handful of AZD1222 recipients.

Trimming took 6 bases from V and 6 from J; bases not matched to a gene: 7. This CDR3 comprises 14 residues. CDR1 is MNHEY and CDR2 is SVGAGI in the germline V gene. Assay used: immunoSEQ multiplex PCR; TCRdb lists only in-frame clones, some missing. The data contain 170,000 or so clones, roughly 93% of them singletons. Of note for this clone: The antigen is unknown. The sample carries other DNA sequences with the same CDR3.

This clonotype was obtained from an adult who received the MenACWY meningococcal vaccine as a control. This chain links TRBV6-5 with TRBJ1-1; 10 bases are a match to TRBD1. Sequenced here: peripheral blood, sampled 28 days after the second dose of the MenACWY control vaccine. CDR3 in DNA: TGTGCCAGCAGCCGGGACAGGGGACCCTCTGAAGCTTTCTTT. Residues: CASSRDRGPSEAFF.